The clone carrying this T cell receptor (beta chain) was detected a few times. Its antigen remains unidentified. This entry belongs to a study of blood T cells in healthy people across ages. Whole-study findings and limits: Older age went with lower TCR beta diversity per million T cells, in a roughly linear way. Any changes in expanded clonotypes were possibly confounded, as donor CMV status remained unknown. The unsorted PBMCs prevented any conclusive comparison of naive versus antigen-experienced cells.

V lost 6 bases to trimming and J lost 0 bases, with 11 bases between them. The CDR3 extends over 13 amino acids. Germline CDR1 reads SQVTM; CDR2 reads ANQGSEA. Primed by a sample-barcoded 5' primer and a J-beta primer mix, a second PCR proceeded for roughly 6 to 12 cycles. TCRdb reprocessed the 5' RACE reads with MiXCR, giving one entry per CDR3 protein. The data show about 1.4 million distinct CDR3 sequences, roughly 59% seen once. The material sequenced was blood. This sequence was found in a man aged 18 to 35 in good health. The chain has TRBV29-1 and TRBJ1-1, with unresolved D. The CDR3 nucleotides read TGCAGCGTCAAACCAGTGATGAACACTGAAGCTTTCTTT. Its translation is CSVKPVMNTEAFF.